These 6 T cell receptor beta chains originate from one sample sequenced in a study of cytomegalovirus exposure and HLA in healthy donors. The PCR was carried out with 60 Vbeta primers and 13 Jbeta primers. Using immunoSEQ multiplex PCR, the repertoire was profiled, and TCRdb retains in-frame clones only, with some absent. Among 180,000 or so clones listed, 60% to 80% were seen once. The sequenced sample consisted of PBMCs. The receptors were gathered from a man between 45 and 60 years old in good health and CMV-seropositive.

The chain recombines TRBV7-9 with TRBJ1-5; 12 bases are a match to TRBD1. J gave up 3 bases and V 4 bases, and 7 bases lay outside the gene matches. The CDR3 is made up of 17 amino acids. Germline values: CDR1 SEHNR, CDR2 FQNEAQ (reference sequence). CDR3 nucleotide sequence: TGTGCCAGCAGCTCGGGACAGGGGGCTCATAACAATCAGCCCCAGCATTTT. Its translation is CASSSGQGAHNNQPQHF.

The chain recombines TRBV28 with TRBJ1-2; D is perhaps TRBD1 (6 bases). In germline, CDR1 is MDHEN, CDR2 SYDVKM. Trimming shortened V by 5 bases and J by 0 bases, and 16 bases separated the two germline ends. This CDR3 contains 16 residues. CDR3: CASSIPRGSTNYGYTF. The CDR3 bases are TGTGCCAGCAGTATCCCGAGGGGGTCCACTAACTATGGCTACACCTTC.

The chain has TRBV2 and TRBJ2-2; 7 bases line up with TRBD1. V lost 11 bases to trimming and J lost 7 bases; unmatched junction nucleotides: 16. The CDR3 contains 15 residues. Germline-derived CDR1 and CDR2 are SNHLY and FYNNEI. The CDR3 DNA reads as TGTGCCTCCGAGGTTGCAGGGGGTACGAGCGGGGAGCTGTTTTTT. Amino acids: CASEVAGGTSGELFF.

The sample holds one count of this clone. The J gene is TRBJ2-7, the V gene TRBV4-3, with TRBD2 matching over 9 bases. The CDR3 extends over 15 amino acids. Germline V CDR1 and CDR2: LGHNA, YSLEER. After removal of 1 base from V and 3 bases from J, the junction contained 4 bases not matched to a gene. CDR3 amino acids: CASSQASSGNYEQYF. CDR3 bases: TGCGCCAGCAGCCAAGCGTCTAGCGGGAACTACGAGCAGTACTTC.

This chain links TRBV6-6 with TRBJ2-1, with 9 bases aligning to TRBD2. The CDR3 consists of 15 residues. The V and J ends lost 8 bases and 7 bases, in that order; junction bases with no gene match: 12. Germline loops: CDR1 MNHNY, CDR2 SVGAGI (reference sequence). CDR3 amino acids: CASGTGTSITNEQFF. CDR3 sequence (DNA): TGTGCCAGCGGAACCGGGACTAGCATTACGAATGAGCAGTTCTTC.

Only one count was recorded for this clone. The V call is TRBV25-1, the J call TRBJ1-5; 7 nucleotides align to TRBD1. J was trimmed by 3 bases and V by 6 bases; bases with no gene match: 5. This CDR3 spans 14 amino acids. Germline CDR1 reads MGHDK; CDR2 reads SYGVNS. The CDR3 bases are TGTGCCAGCAGCCAGACAGGGTTCAATCAGCCCCAGCATTTT. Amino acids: CASSQTGFNQPQHF.